The 30 T cell receptor beta chains in this list originate from one sample, sequenced in a study of identical twins (TCRdb year 2016). Receptors were amplified or captured by 5' RACE. The reads were generated on an Illumina HiSeq 2000. The public reads were reanalyzed by TCRdb: fastp trimming at Q25, MiXCR alignment, in-frame beta chains only. Under each unique CDR3 protein, matching rows form one entry showing the most common genes and DNA. A total of 450,000 or so distinct CDR3 sequences appear in this sample, less than 20% of them only once. Together, the top ten hold around 12% of the sample. Sample: naive T cells sorted from blood. According to the study, the label for this sample's cell subset or site signals: cells isolated with a human naive T-cell isolation kit. These receptor sequences come from a man aged 45-65 years in good health.

This clonotype was found many times. The rearrangement links TRBV28 to TRBJ2-7, with a possible D match to TRBD1 (5 bases). Trimming pared 5 bases from V and 7 bases from J, leaving 21 bases between. The CDR3 spans 15 residues. The germline V gene has CDR1 MDHEN and CDR2 SYDVKM. CDR3 nucleotide sequence: TGTGCCAGCAGTCCCCTTGGTAGGGGTATAATGGAGCAGTACTTC. The encoded protein is CASSPLGRGIMEQYF.

In this sample, this clonotype turned up many times. The chain uses TRBV5-1 and TRBJ2-7; D tentatively fits TRBD1 or TRBD2 (5 bases each). The CDR3 length is 14 residues. The V gene lost 0 bases and the J gene lost 6 bases, with 13 bases spanning the gap. CDR1 is SGHRS, CDR2 YFSETQ, per germline. The CDR3 sequence: CASSLVEGSGEQYF. The CDR3 coding sequence is TGCGCCAGCAGCTTGGTTGAGGGGTCCGGCGAGCAGTACTTC.

This sequence joins TRBV24-1 and TRBJ2-1, with a tentative D call TRBD1 (5 bases). The CDR3 length is 13 residues. The germline V gene has CDR1 KGHDR and CDR2 SFDVKD. Trimming pared 6 bases from V and 7 bases from J, leaving 12 bases between. The CDR3 reads CATSSGIGNEQFF. CDR3 in DNA: TGTGCCACCAGTTCAGGGATTGGAAATGAGCAGTTCTTC.

The chain combines TRBV19 with TRBJ2-1, with TRBD2 matching over 8 bases. V dropped 1 base and J dropped 7; count of bases not matched to a gene: 9. CDR3 length equals 16 residues. Germline-derived CDR1 and CDR2 are LNHDA and SQIVND (reference sequence). The CDR3 sequence: CASSIVGGGLRNEQFF. In nucleotides, the CDR3 is TGTGCCAGTAGTATAGTTGGCGGGGGGCTACGGAATGAGCAGTTCTTC. The complete variable domain, with remaining parts taken from reference TRBV19 and TRBJ2-1, reads DGGITQSPKYLFRKEGQNVTLSCEQNLNHDAMYWYRQDPGQGLRLIYYSQIVNDFQKGDIAEGYSVSREKKESFPLTVTSAQKNPTAFYLCASSIVGGGLRNEQFFGPGTRLTVL.

This clonotype was counted only a few times. The chain is built from TRBV18 and TRBJ1-1, with 7 bases that match TRBD1. Germline trimming cut 6 bases from V and 8 bases from J; bases unmatched to any gene: 9. The CDR3 extends over 13 amino acids. The V gene's germline CDR1 is KGHSH and CDR2 LQKENI. CDR3: CASSGMGQTEAFF. The CDR3 region has the DNA TGTGCCAGCTCGGGAATGGGACAGACAGAAGCTTTCTTT. Using reference TRBV18 and TRBJ1-1 for the parts outside the CDR3, the full variable domain is NAGVMQNPRHLVRRRGQEARLRCSPMKGHSHVYWYRQLPEEGLKFMVYLQKENIIDESGMPKERFSAEFPKEGPSILRIQQVVRGDSAAYFCASSGMGQTEAFFGQGTRLTVV.

This clonotype was counted only a few times. The chain combines TRBV2 with TRBJ2-1; 7 nucleotides align to TRBD2. V gave up 3 bases and J gave up 0 bases; unmatched junction bases: 5. Germline lookup yields CDR1 SNHLY and CDR2 FYNNEI. This CDR3 contains 16 residues. The CDR3 DNA is TGTGCCAGCAGTGAGACGGGCGGGAGCTCCTACAATGAGCAGTTCTTC. This codes for CASSETGGSSYNEQFF.

This clonotype was recorded at least ten times. The chain recombines TRBV9 with TRBJ2-7; TRBD1 aligns across 7 bases. Trimming took 4 bases from V and 2 from J; bases not matched to a gene: 9. Per germline, CDR1 SGDLS and CDR2 YYNGEE. The CDR3 has 15 amino acids. DNA for the CDR3: TGTGCCAGCAGCAAGGGGGCCGAGAGAACCTACGAGCAGTACTTC. Protein: CASSKGAERTYEQYF.

This clonotype occurred many times. V usage is TRBV20-1 and J usage is TRBJ2-7; D is unclear. Germline V CDR1 and CDR2: DFQATT, SNEGSKA (reference sequence). The length of the CDR3 is 16 residues. Trimming took off 1 base at V and 1 base at J, with 17 bases between the two ends. This CDR3 reads CSARATLNSMSYEQYF. In nucleotides, the CDR3 is TGCAGTGCTAGAGCAACATTAAACAGTATGTCCTACGAGCAGTACTTC.

The gene calls are TRBV4-1 and TRBJ2-7; 7 bases line up with TRBD2. In germline, CDR1 is MGHRA, CDR2 YSYEKL. The V segment lost 4 bases and the J segment 7 bases; nucleotides outside the gene matches: 10. The CDR3 is 14 amino acids. DNA for the CDR3: TGCGCCAGCAGCCCGACCTCCTTGGGGGGGGAGCAGTACTTC. As protein: CASSPTSLGGEQYF.

This chain connects TRBV4-1 to TRBJ2-3; D is possibly TRBD2 (6 bases). Trimming pared 6 bases from V and 2 bases from J, leaving 18 bases between. CDR1 and CDR2 from the germline V gene are MGHRA and YSYEKL. This CDR3 region has 16 residues. The CDR3 sequence: CASSKKGSGLTDTQYF. DNA for the CDR3: TGCGCCAGCAGTAAAAAAGGTAGCGGCCTCACAGATACGCAGTATTTT.

Ten or more counts support this clonotype. V gene TRBV12-3 or TRBV12-4 combines with J gene TRBJ1-2, with 8 bases that match TRBD1. CDR3 length: 14 residues. The J segment lost 8 bases and the V segment lost 5 bases, leaving 10 bases of the junction unmatched. CDR3 sequence (DNA): TGTGCCAGCAGTAGGCCAGGGGGCTGGGAAGGCTACACCTTC. Translated: CASSRPGGWEGYTF.

This clonotype has ten or more counts. The rearrangement joins TRBV7-2 to TRBJ2-7; 7 positions agree with TRBD1. Trimming removed 5 bases from V and 2 bases from J; junction bases left unmatched: 3. CDR3 size: 13 residues. From germline, CDR1 is SGHTA and CDR2 FQGNSA. CDR3 loop: CASSRGQTYEQYF. CDR3 DNA: TGTGCCAGCAGCCGGGGACAGACCTACGAGCAGTACTTC.

The rearrangement joins TRBV29-1 to TRBJ2-3; possibly TRBD1 for D (5 bases). Between the trimmed V and J ends, which lost 3 bases and 4 bases, there was a span of 14 bases. Germline lookup yields CDR1 SQVTM and CDR2 ANQGSEA. The CDR3 consists of 14 residues. The CDR3 DNA follows: TGCAGCGTTGAGGGCAGGGAACGGGCAGATACGCAGTATTTT. Translation gives CSVEGRERADTQYF.

The chain combines TRBV20-1 with TRBJ2-3; D remains unclear. The CDR3 runs 14 residues. The germline V and J ends were trimmed by 8 bases and 1 base, with 16 bases remaining between them. Germline CDR1 DFQATT, CDR2 SNEGSKA (reference sequence). DNA of the CDR3: TGCAGTTTATATTGGCCAACAGGCACAGATACGCAGTATTTT. Translated, it gives CSLYWPTGTDTQYF.

This clonotype showed up many times. This chain links TRBV5-1 with TRBJ2-2, with 7 bases aligning to TRBD2. The CDR3 sequence is 17 residues long. Germline V gives CDR1 SGHRS, CDR2 YFSETQ. The junction had 9 bases not matched to a gene; V was cut back by 4 bases and J by 0 bases. The CDR3 DNA sequence: TGCGCCAGCAGCCTGGCGTCGGGACTACCGAACACCGGGGAGCTGTTTTTT. This gives the protein CASSLASGLPNTGELFF.

V gene TRBV11-2 combines with J gene TRBJ2-1; a weak D match, TRBD1 (5 bases). The CDR3 contains 15 residues. The V end was cut by 4 bases, the J end by 4 bases, with 14 bases between. Germline V gene lookup returns CDR1 SGHAT and CDR2 FQNNGV. The CDR3 DNA reads TGTGCCAGCAGCTGGGGCGCCGAGAATTACAATGAGCAGTTCTTC. Protein: CASSWGAENYNEQFF.

V usage is TRBV4-2 and J usage is TRBJ1-6, with D possibly TRBD1 on 5 matching bases. Per germline, CDR1 LGHNA and CDR2 YNFKEQ. The CDR3 sequence is 16 residues long. Trimming removed 0 bases from V and 7 bases from J, with 13 bases in between. Here the CDR3 DNA reads TGTGCCAGCAGCCAAGATGGTAGTGGGGGGAATTCACCCCTCCACTTT. Its translation: CASSQDGSGGNSPLHF.

This clonotype was recorded many times. This chain's CDR3 is CALMPTFLPDTQYF. CDR3 DNA sequence: TGTGCCCTAATGCCTACTTTTCTGCCAGATACGCAGTATTTT. This chain uses TRBV2 with TRBJ2-3; D gene ambiguous. Trimming stripped 11 bases from V and 4 bases from J, with 19 bases between. The CDR3 sequence is 14 residues long. Germline lookup yields CDR1 SNHLY and CDR2 FYNNEI.

The genes are TRBV19 and TRBJ2-7; possibly TRBD2 for D (5 bases). Germline values: CDR1 LNHDA, CDR2 SQIVND (reference sequence). The V and J ends lost 7 bases and 2 bases respectively, with 12 bases between them. The CDR3 is 13 amino acids. CDR3 DNA: TGTGCCAGTAACAGAGGGCCAGCCTACGAGCAGTACTTC. Translation gives CASNRGPAYEQYF.

In its sample, this clonotype was seen a few times. V gene TRBV7-2 combines with J gene TRBJ2-7; no firm D call. There are 14 residues in the CDR3. Trimming stripped 1 base from V and 3 bases from J, with 10 bases between. The germline V gene has CDR1 SGHTA and CDR2 FQGNSA. As DNA, the CDR3 is TGTGCCAGCAGCTTAGTGGCCGTGAACTACGAGCAGTACTTC. This sequence encodes CASSLVAVNYEQYF.

The CDR3 reads CSARDLRDTSSYEQYF. The CDR3 region has the DNA TGCAGTGCTAGAGATCTGAGGGACACTAGCTCCTACGAGCAGTACTTC. This chain links TRBV20-1 with TRBJ2-7, with a tentative D call TRBD1 (6 bases). Trimming took off 0 bases at V and 0 bases at J, with 15 bases between the two ends. The CDR3 consists of 16 residues. Germline V lookup: CDR1 DFQATT, CDR2 SNEGSKA (reference sequence).

This clonotype was counted a few times. The rearrangement uses TRBV10-3 and TRBJ2-2; maybe TRBD2 (6 bases). The germline V gene encodes CDR1 ENHRY and CDR2 SYGVKD. V shed 8 bases and J shed 3 bases, with 10 bases lying between them. The CDR3 runs 13 residues. This CDR3 is CAIGGTYTGELFF. The CDR3 DNA is TGTGCCATCGGCGGGACTTACACCGGGGAGCTGTTTTTT.

This clonotype was picked up a small number of times. The CDR3 DNA reads as TGCGCCAGCAGCCCCGGGACATTTGACTACGAGCAGTACTTC. Protein product: CASSPGTFDYEQYF. The rearrangement joins TRBV5-1 to TRBJ2-7; maybe TRBD1 (6 bases). The CDR3 is 14 amino acids. The V end lost 4 bases, the J end lost 3 bases, and 14 bases lay between the germline ends. Germline CDR1 SGHRS, CDR2 YFSETQ.

This clonotype was recorded many times. V gene TRBV7-2 combines with J gene TRBJ2-7; 8 positions agree with TRBD1. The V segment lost 3 bases and the J segment 7 bases; nucleotides outside the gene matches: 5. CDR1 is SGHTA and CDR2 is FQGNSA in the germline V gene. There are 13 residues in the CDR3. CDR3 nucleotides: TGTGCCAGCAGCTTGCAGGGGGCGAGGGAGCAGTACTTC. Translation gives CASSLQGAREQYF.

This clonotype appeared many times. This chain links TRBV6-5 with TRBJ2-2; D is unresolved. Germline lookup yields CDR1 MNHEY and CDR2 SVGAGI. The CDR3 spans 14 residues. V dropped 0 bases and J dropped 6 bases, with 8 bases sitting between them. CDR3 amino acids: CASSYSAVAGELFF. DNA for the CDR3: TGTGCCAGCAGTTACTCGGCTGTGGCCGGGGAGCTGTTTTTT.

This clonotype has ten or more counts. The chain has TRBV2 and TRBJ2-1; D gene uncertain. V lost 2 bases to trimming and J lost 12 bases, with 8 bases between them. This CDR3 spans 11 amino acids. Germline CDR1 is SNHLY and CDR2 is FYNNEI. This chain's CDR3 is CASSEWGTQFF. The CDR3, as DNA: TGTGCCAGCAGTGAATGGGGAACGCAGTTCTTC.

The gene calls are TRBV6-4 and TRBJ2-5; D remains ambiguous. Trimming left V 2 bases short and J 5 bases short, with 6 bases between. This CDR3 region has 12 residues. The germline gives CDR1 MRHNA, CDR2 SNTAGT. The CDR3 nucleotides read TGTGCCAGCAGTGACAGGGCTGAGACCCAGTACTTC. Amino acid sequence: CASSDRAETQYF.

This clonotype was found many times. The germline gene is not matched at one end of the junction; a read error may be the cause. This CDR3 is CASSLPPGQGLPHF. CDR3 sequence (DNA): TGTGCCAGCAGCTTACCACCGGGACAGGGGTTACCCCACTTC. The chain couples TRBV7-6 to TRBJ2-7, with 10 bases aligning to TRBD1. The CDR3 loop spans 14 amino acids. The germline CDR1 and CDR2 sequences are SGHVS and FNYEAQ.

Only a few counts were recorded for this clonotype. This chain joins TRBV20-1 and TRBJ2-7, with TRBD1 identical over 9 bases. From germline, CDR1 is DFQATT and CDR2 SNEGSKA (reference sequence). The CDR3 runs 18 residues. The junction had 18 bases not matched to a gene; V was cut back by 2 bases and J by 4 bases. CDR3 region: CSARLWGLLGQGFYEQYF. CDR3 nucleotides: TGCAGTGCTAGACTCTGGGGCCTTCTTGGACAGGGGTTTTACGAGCAGTACTTC.

This clonotype appeared many times. The gene calls are TRBV19 and TRBJ2-3, with 9 bases that match TRBD1. The J segment lost 4 bases and the V segment lost 5 bases, leaving 4 bases of the junction unmatched. The CDR3 contains 14 residues. Germline V gene sequence: CDR1 LNHDA, CDR2 SQIVND (reference sequence). CDR3 sequence: CASSGQGFADTQYF. CDR3 DNA sequence: TGTGCCAGTAGTGGACAGGGGTTCGCAGATACGCAGTATTTT.